The clone carrying this T cell receptor (beta chain) was counted many times. The antigen is undetermined. Construction of TCR beta libraries was performed using quantitative 5'-RACE with molecular barcodes. A single record per CDR3 protein comes from TCRdb applying MiXCR to the 5' RACE reads. Among 450,000 to 550,000 distinct CDR3 sequences listed, approximately 5% were seen once. These data are taken from a study of CD8 T cells in ankylosing spondylitis. Study-wide findings and caveats: In ankylosing spondylitis blood, a motif of eight highly homologous TCR beta variants appeared characteristic. Prior literature has documented some motif variants in synovial fluid and blood from reactive arthritis.

V was clipped by 0 bases and J by 3 bases, with 14 bases between them. CDR1 is DFQATT and CDR2 is SNEGSKA in the germline V gene (reference sequence). The CDR3 is made up of 15 amino acids. This TCR derives from a male donor with ankylosing spondylitis. The V gene is TRBV20-1, the J gene TRBJ1-2; the D gene is possibly TRBD1 (5 bases). The sample was blood, either unsorted or a sorted T cell fraction (not recorded which). The CDR3 region has the DNA TGCAGTGCTAGAGATGAACTCGGGGGAGACTATGGCTACACCTTC. Translated: CSARDELGGDYGYTF.